This TCR beta chain appears in the sequencing data of a study of monozygotic twins with inflammatory bowel disease. To note about this clonotype: Its antigen is unidentified.

Study conclusions and caveats: Patient repertoires may have gained variability from differing immunosuppressive treatments.

For each CDR3 protein, TCRdb gives one entry from its re-call of the 5' RACE reads, without DNA. The listing contains 110,000 to 150,000 distinct CDR3 sequences. The CDR3 runs to 17 residues. Germline V CDR1 and CDR2: MDHEN, SYDVKM. This TCR came from a human donor with ulcerative colitis or Crohn's disease, or a healthy co-twin of an affected twin (not recorded which). The chain joins TRBV28 to TRBJ2-2; TCRdb returns TRBD1, unconfirmable since there is no DNA. Sequencing was carried out using blood. This CDR3 reads CASSSPETGIPTGELFF.